The 22 T cell receptor beta chains below were found in one sample sequenced in a study of cytomegalovirus exposure and HLA in healthy donors. Primers for the PCR totalled 60 Vbeta and 13 Jbeta. The table came from immunoSEQ multiplex PCR; TCRdb's copy has only in-frame clones and leaves some out. Its table lists more than 90,000 clones. Sequencing input: PBMCs. The receptors derive from a man aged 35 to 55 in good health and CMV-seropositive.

This chain links TRBV15 with TRBJ2-1, with 8 bases fitting TRBD2. Germline trimming cut 0 bases from V and 9 bases from J; bases unmatched to any gene: 4. Germline CDR1 LNHNV, CDR2 YYDKDF (reference sequence). The CDR3 extends over 14 amino acids. Written as DNA, the CDR3 is TGTGCCACCAGCAGAGAAGCGGGAGACAGTGAGCAGTTCTTC. Translation: CATSREAGDSEQFF.

The chain carries TRBV27 and TRBJ1-6, with a weak D call TRBD1 (6 bases). The CDR3 consists of 16 residues. V shed 7 bases and J shed 7 bases, with 20 bases lying between them. From germline, CDR1 is MNHEY and CDR2 SMNVEV (reference sequence). CDR3: CASTNPGAGWNSPLHF. The CDR3, as DNA: TGTGCCAGCACCAACCCAGGGGCCGGTTGGAATTCACCCCTCCACTTT.

DNA for the CDR3: TGTGCCATCAGTGAGTCGTTAGGGGCTGAAGCTTTCTTT. Protein sequence: CAISESLGAEAFF. The genes are TRBV10-3 and TRBJ1-1; D perhaps matches TRBD1 (5 bases). Germline V CDR1 and CDR2: ENHRY, SYGVKD. The CDR3 runs to 13 residues. V dropped 0 bases and J dropped 6 bases, with 8 bases sitting between them.

V usage is TRBV11-1 and J usage is TRBJ2-7; D unresolved. Germline V lookup: CDR1 SGHAT, CDR2 FQDESV (reference sequence). CDR3 size: 15 residues. V was cut by 2 bases and J by 4 bases, with 15 bases left in between. The CDR3 reads CASSLPASLGYEQYF. CDR3 in DNA: TGTGCCAGCAGCTTACCTGCCTCTCTCGGTTACGAGCAGTACTTC. Complete variable domain (other parts from reference TRBV11-1 and TRBJ2-7): EAEVAQSPRYKITEKSQAVAFWCDPISGHATLYWYRQILGQGPELLVQFQDESVVDDSQLPKDRFSAERLKGVDSTLKIQPAELGDSAMYLCASSLPASLGYEQYFGPGTRLTVT.

The chain recombines TRBV19 with TRBJ1-1, with D perhaps TRBD1 (6 bases). The germline V and J ends were trimmed by 6 bases and 0 bases, with 17 bases remaining between them. The CDR3 loop spans 16 amino acids. Per germline, CDR1 LNHDA and CDR2 SQIVND (reference sequence). The CDR3 here is CASRRGQSLMNTEAFF. The DNA for the CDR3 is TGTGCCAGTAGGCGGGGGCAGTCCCTAATGAACACTGAAGCTTTCTTT. The full variable domain, rest sourced from reference TRBV19 and TRBJ1-1, is DGGITQSPKYLFRKEGQNVTLSCEQNLNHDAMYWYRQDPGQGLRLIYYSQIVNDFQKGDIAEGYSVSREKKESFPLTVTSAQKNPTAFYLCASRRGQSLMNTEAFFGQGTRLTVV.

The V call is TRBV27, the J call TRBJ2-5; no definite D call. Trimming took 3 bases from V and 2 from J, leaving 7 bases between them. The CDR3 is made up of 13 amino acids. Germline V gene sequence: CDR1 MNHEY, CDR2 SMNVEV (reference sequence). In nucleotides, the CDR3 is TGTGCCAGCAGTTTCTCAGGACAAGAGACCCAGTACTTC. The encoded protein is CASSFSGQETQYF.

The chain uses TRBV10-3 and TRBJ2-7; 9 bases fit TRBD1. The CDR3 runs 15 residues. The V gene end was trimmed by 0 bases and the J gene end by 3 bases; junction bases not matched to a gene: 3. Germline CDR1 is ENHRY and CDR2 is SYGVKD. In DNA form, the CDR3 reads TGTGCCATCAGTGAGTCTGGACAGGGGAACTACGAGCAGTACTTC. Protein sequence: CAISESGQGNYEQYF.

V usage is TRBV5-4 and J usage is TRBJ2-7, with 8 bases that match TRBD1. Germline CDR1 reads SGHNT; CDR2 reads YYREEE (reference sequence). The CDR3 has 14 amino acids. V was clipped by 3 bases and J by 2 bases; unmatched bases: 4. Written as DNA, the CDR3 is TGTGCCAGCAGCTCCGGACAGGGCGCCTACGAGCAGTACTTC. Translating it yields CASSSGQGAYEQYF.

This chain joins TRBV18 and TRBJ2-7; D is undetermined. The CDR3 is 15 amino acids. The germline V gene encodes CDR1 KGHSH and CDR2 LQKENI. V lost 3 bases, J lost 2 bases, and 14 bases lay in between. The CDR3 loop is CASSPDSVETYEQYF. The DNA of the CDR3 is TGTGCCAGCTCACCCGACTCGGTTGAGACCTACGAGCAGTACTTC. The full variable domain, its missing parts supplied by reference TRBV18 and TRBJ2-7, is NAGVMQNPRHLVRRRGQEARLRCSPMKGHSHVYWYRQLPEEGLKFMVYLQKENIIDESGMPKERFSAEFPKEGPSILRIQQVVRGDSAAYFCASSPDSVETYEQYFGPGTRLTVT.

The chain recombines TRBV7-9 with TRBJ2-2; TRBD2 might be the D (5 bases). Germline lookup yields CDR1 SEHNR and CDR2 FQNEAQ (reference sequence). This CDR3 spans 17 amino acids. Trimming shortened V by 1 base and J by 3 bases, and 15 bases separated the two germline ends. As DNA, the CDR3 is TGTGCCAGCAGCTTAGGGGTAGGTGGGAGAGACACCGGGGAGCTGTTTTTT. Residues: CASSLGVGGRDTGELFF. Full variable domain (outside the CDR3, taken from reference TRBV7-9 and TRBJ2-2): DTGVSQNPRHKITKRGQNVTFRCDPISEHNRLYWYRQTLGQGPEFLTYFQNEAQLEKSRLLSDRFSAERPKGSFSTLEIQRTEQGDSAMYLCASSLGVGGRDTGELFFGEGSRLTVL.

The chain is built from TRBV28 and TRBJ2-1, with D perhaps matching TRBD2 (8 bases). Germline-derived CDR1 and CDR2 are MDHEN and SYDVKM. The CDR3 is 21 residues long. V dropped 10 bases and J dropped 0 bases, with 34 bases sitting between them. The CDR3 coding sequence is TGTGCCACCACAGGGGTGGGGACGGCGGTAGCGGGACTCAGCTCCTACAATGAGCAGTTCTTC. This translates into CATTGVGTAVAGLSSYNEQFF. Full variable domain (remainder filled in from reference TRBV28 and TRBJ2-1): DVKVTQSSRYLVKRTGEKVFLECVQDMDHENMFWYRQDPGLGLRLIYFSYDVKMKEKGDIPEGYSVSREKKERFSLILESASTNQTSMYLCATTGVGTAVAGLSSYNEQFFGPGTRLTVL.

J is TRBJ1-5 and V is TRBV28; D is ambiguous. V was pared by 6 bases and J by 7 bases, with 16 bases between. The germline V gene has CDR1 MDHEN and CDR2 SYDVKM. The CDR3 runs to 14 residues. The CDR3 DNA is TGTGCCAGCAGGAGGGAGGTCGTGGGACAGCCCCAGCATTTT. It is translated as CASRREVVGQPQHF.

The CDR3 DNA follows: TGTGCCAGCAGCTTAGGGAGGCAGACTAGCACAGATACGCAGTATTTT. Translating it yields CASSLGRQTSTDTQYF. V gene TRBV11-3 combines with J gene TRBJ2-3, with D possibly TRBD2 on 5 matching bases. Germline loops: CDR1 SGHNT, CDR2 YENEEA. CDR3 length equals 16 residues. The ends were cut back, 1 base at V and 0 bases at J, with 11 bases in the middle. Combining the CDR3 with reference TRBV11-3 and TRBJ2-3 gives the whole variable domain EAGVVQSPRYKIIEKKQPVAFWCNPISGHNTLYWYLQNLGQGPELLIRYENEEAVDDSQLPKDRFSAERLKGVDSTLKIQPAELGDSAVYLCASSLGRQTSTDTQYFGPGTRLTVL.

The chain employs TRBV9 and TRBJ2-1, with D possibly TRBD2 on 6 matching bases. Between the trimmed V and J ends, which lost 0 bases and 6 bases, there was a span of 16 bases. Looked up from germline, CDR1 is SGDLS and CDR2 is YYNGEE. This CDR3 comprises 16 residues. This CDR3 reads CASSVAWRELPNEQFF. CDR3 coding DNA: TGTGCCAGCAGCGTAGCTTGGCGGGAACTCCCCAATGAGCAGTTCTTC.

CDR3 nucleotides: TGCGCCAGCAGCTTGTTTAGCGGGAGTGGCTATGAGCAGTTCTTC. Translating gives CASSLFSGSGYEQFF. This chain joins TRBV5-1 and TRBJ2-1, with 9 bases identical to TRBD2. The CDR3 covers 15 residues. Trimming took 1 base from V and 8 from J; bases not matched to a gene: 7. Germline lookup yields CDR1 SGHRS and CDR2 YFSETQ.

The chain couples TRBV27 to TRBJ1-2; 8 bases agree with TRBD1. J was trimmed by 0 bases and V by 8 bases; bases with no gene match: 8. Germline-derived CDR1 and CDR2 are MNHEY and SMNVEV (reference sequence). The CDR3 sequence is 15 residues long. In nucleotides, the CDR3 is TGTGCCAGCGCGACAGGGGAGGAAGCTAACTATGGCTACACCTTC. It encodes CASATGEEANYGYTF.

The gene calls are TRBV27 and TRBJ1-2; D may be TRBD1 (5 bases). CDR3 length: 14 amino acids. The V end was cut by 2 bases, the J end by 2 bases, with 9 bases between. The germline gives CDR1 MNHEY, CDR2 SMNVEV (reference sequence). CDR3 sequence reads: CASSLVGANYGYTF. In DNA form, the CDR3 reads TGTGCCAGCAGTTTAGTAGGGGCCAACTATGGCTACACCTTC.

The V and J genes are TRBV4-2 and TRBJ2-7, with 13 bases that match TRBD2. The CDR3 runs to 17 residues. Unmatched junction bases numbered 5, after V lost 0 bases and J lost 3 bases. CDR1 LGHNA and CDR2 YNFKEQ come from the germline V gene. The chain's CDR3 is CASSQETSGRAGYEQYF. DNA of the CDR3: TGTGCCAGCAGCCAAGAAACTAGCGGGAGGGCCGGCTACGAGCAGTACTTC.

The chain joins TRBV29-1 to TRBJ2-5; the match to TRBD2 covers 13 bases. The trim removed 0 bases at V and 5 bases at J, leaving 9 bases unmatched. The CDR3 loop spans 17 amino acids. CDR1 and CDR2 (germline): SQVTM, ANQGSEA. CDR3 in amino acids: CSVEDAGLAGAFETQYF. CDR3 bases: TGCAGCGTTGAAGATGCAGGACTAGCGGGAGCGTTTGAGACCCAGTACTTC.

The V and J genes are TRBV7-8 and TRBJ2-5; 7 bases line up with TRBD1. The germline V gene encodes CDR1 SGHVS and CDR2 FQNEAQ. This CDR3 is 16 amino acids long. V was pared by 2 bases and J by 2 bases, with 8 bases of the junction left unmatched. The CDR3 region is CASSLWEIQGQETQYF. The CDR3 coding sequence is TGTGCCAGCAGCTTATGGGAAATACAGGGGCAAGAGACCCAGTACTTC.

V usage is TRBV18 and J usage is TRBJ2-5, with D unclear. Germline V gene sequence: CDR1 KGHSH, CDR2 LQKENI. The length of the CDR3 is 12 residues. Trimming removed 3 bases at V and 1 base at J, with 3 bases between. CDR3 DNA sequence: TGTGCCAGCTCACCCTCCCAAGAGACCCAGTACTTC. It translates to CASSPSQETQYF.

V usage is TRBV2 and J usage is TRBJ1-5; possible D gene TRBD1, 6 bases. The CDR3 consists of 14 residues. Trimming took 7 bases from V and 2 from J, leaving 12 bases between them. Germline V gene lookup returns CDR1 SNHLY and CDR2 FYNNEI. CDR3 amino acids: CASKQTGGNQPQHF. CDR3 nucleotide sequence: TGTGCCAGCAAACAGACAGGAGGCAATCAGCCCCAGCATTTT. The entire variable domain, with the rest obtained from reference TRBV2 and TRBJ1-5, is as follows: EPEVTQTPSHQVTQMGQEVILRCVPISNHLYFYWYRQILGQKVEFLVSFYNNEISEKSEIFDDQFSVERPDGSNFTLKIRSTKLEDSAMYFCASKQTGGNQPQHFGDGTRLSIL.